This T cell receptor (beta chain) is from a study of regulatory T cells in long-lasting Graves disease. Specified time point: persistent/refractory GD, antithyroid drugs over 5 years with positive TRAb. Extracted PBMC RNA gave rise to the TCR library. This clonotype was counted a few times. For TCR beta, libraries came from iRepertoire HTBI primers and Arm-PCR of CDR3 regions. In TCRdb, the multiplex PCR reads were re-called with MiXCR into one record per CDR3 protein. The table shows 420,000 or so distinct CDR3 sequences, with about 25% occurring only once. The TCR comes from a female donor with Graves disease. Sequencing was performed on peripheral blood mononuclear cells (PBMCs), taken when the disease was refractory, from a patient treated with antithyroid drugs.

CDR3 in amino acids: CSVQGIQETQYF. The CDR3 DNA reads as TGCAGCGTACAGGGGATACAAGAGACCCAGTACTTC. The chain employs TRBV29-1 and TRBJ2-5, with 7 bases lining up with TRBD1. CDR3 length: 12 amino acids. The junction had 3 bases not matched to a gene; V was cut back by 6 bases and J by 2 bases. Germline lookup yields CDR1 SQVTM and CDR2 ANQGSEA.